This TCR beta chain was identified during a study of blood T cell repertoires in COVID-19. The V end lost 2 bases, the J end lost 5 bases, and 9 bases lay between the germline ends. Germline V gene lookup returns CDR1 MNHEY and CDR2 SVGEGT. The CDR3 covers 13 residues. Sequencing was performed with immunoSEQ multiplex PCR; in TCRdb, only in-frame clones are kept and a portion is missing. Of approximately 300,000 clones listed, around 90% are singletons. This clonotype originated in a woman between 50 and 59 years old with COVID-19, enrolled during active disease. V and J are TRBV6-2 or TRBV6-3 and TRBJ1-1, with D unresolved. The source material was peripheral blood. CDR3 loop: CASSYTVSTEAFF. CDR3 coding DNA: TGTGCCAGCAGTTACACGGTTTCGACTGAAGCTTTCTTT.